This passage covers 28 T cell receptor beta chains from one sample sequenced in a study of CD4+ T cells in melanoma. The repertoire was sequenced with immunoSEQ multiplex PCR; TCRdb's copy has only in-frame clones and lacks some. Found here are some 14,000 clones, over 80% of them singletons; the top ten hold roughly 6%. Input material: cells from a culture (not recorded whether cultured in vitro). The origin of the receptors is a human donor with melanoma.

The CDR3 bases are TGTGCCAGCAGCTCTTTACTCCGGGACAGGGATAAGGAGCAGTACTTC. Protein: CASSSLLRDRDKEQYF. This chain links TRBV5-5 with TRBJ2-7; 9 bases fit TRBD1. This CDR3 is built from 16 residues. The V gene end was trimmed by 3 bases and the J gene end by 7 bases; junction bases not matched to a gene: 14. Germline CDR1 is SGHKS and CDR2 is YYEKEE (reference sequence). The full variable domain, rest sourced from reference TRBV5-5 and TRBJ2-7, is DAGVTQSPTHLIKTRGQQVTLRCSPISGHKSVSWYQQVLGQGPQFIFQYYEKEERGRGNFPDRFSARQFPNYSSELNVNALLLGDSALYLCASSSLLRDRDKEQYFGPGTRLTVT.

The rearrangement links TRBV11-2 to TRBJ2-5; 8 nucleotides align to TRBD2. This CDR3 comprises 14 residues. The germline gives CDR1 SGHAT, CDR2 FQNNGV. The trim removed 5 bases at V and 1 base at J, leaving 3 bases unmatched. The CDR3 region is CASSRGTSQETQYF. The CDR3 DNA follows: TGTGCCAGCAGCCGCGGGACTAGCCAAGAGACCCAGTACTTC.

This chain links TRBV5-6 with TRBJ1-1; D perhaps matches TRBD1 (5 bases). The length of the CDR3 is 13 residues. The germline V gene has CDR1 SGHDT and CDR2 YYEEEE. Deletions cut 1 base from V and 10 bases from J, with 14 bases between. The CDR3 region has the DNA TGTGCCAGCAGCTTGACAGGTACGTCGCGAGCTTTCTTT. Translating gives CASSLTGTSRAFF.

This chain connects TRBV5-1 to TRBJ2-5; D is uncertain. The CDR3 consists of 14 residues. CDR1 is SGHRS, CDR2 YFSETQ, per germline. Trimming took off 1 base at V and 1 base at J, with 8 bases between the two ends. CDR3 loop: CASSLTSIQETQYF. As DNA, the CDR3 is TGCGCCAGCAGCTTGACCTCGATCCAAGAGACCCAGTACTTC. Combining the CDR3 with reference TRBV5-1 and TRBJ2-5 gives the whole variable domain KAGVTQTPRYLIKTRGQQVTLSCSPISGHRSVSWYQQTPGQGLQFLFEYFSETQRNKGNFPGRFSGRQFSNSRSEMNVSTLELGDSALYLCASSLTSIQETQYFGPGTRLLVL.

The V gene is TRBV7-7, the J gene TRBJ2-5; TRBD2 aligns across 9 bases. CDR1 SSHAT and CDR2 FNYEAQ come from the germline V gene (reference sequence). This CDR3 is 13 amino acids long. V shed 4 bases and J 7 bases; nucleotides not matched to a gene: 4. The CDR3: CASSSTSGGTQYF. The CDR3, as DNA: TGTGCCAGCAGCTCGACTAGCGGTGGGACCCAGTACTTC.

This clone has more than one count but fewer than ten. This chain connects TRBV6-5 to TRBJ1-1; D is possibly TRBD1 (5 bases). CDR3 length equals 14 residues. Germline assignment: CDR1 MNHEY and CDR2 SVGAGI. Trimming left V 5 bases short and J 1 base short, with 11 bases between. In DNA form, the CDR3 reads TGTGCCAGCAGTGAGACAGAGGCGAACACTGAAGCTTTCTTT. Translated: CASSETEANTEAFF.

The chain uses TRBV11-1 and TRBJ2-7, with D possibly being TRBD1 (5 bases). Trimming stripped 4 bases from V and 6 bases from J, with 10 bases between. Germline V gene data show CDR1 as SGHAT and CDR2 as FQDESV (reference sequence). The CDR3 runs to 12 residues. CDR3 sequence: CASSYTGREQYF. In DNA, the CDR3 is TGTGCCAGCAGCTACACAGGACGCGAGCAGTACTTC.

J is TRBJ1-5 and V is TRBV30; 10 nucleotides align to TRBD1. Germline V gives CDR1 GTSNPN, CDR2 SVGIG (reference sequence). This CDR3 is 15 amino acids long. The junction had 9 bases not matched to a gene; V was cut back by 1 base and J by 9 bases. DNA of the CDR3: TGTGCCTGGAGTGGACAGGGGGCTGGGATAAGGCCCCAGCATTTT. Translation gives CAWSGQGAGIRPQHF.

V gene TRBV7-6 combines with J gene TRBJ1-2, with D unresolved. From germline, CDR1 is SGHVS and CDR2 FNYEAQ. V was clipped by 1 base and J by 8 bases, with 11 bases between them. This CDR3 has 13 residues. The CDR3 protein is CASSLGGSQGYTF. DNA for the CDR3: TGTGCCAGCAGCTTAGGGGGTTCGCAGGGCTACACCTTC.

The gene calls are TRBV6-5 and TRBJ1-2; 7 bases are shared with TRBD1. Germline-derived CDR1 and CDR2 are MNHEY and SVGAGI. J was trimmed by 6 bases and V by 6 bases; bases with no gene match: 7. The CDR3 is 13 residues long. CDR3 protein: CASSRTGDNGYTF. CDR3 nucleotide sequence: TGTGCCAGCAGCCGAACAGGGGATAATGGCTACACCTTC.

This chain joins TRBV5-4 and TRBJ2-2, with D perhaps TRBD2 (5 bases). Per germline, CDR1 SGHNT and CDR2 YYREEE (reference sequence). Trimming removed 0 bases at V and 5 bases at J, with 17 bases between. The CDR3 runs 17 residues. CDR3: CASSLGAVQLRTGELFF. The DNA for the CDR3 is TGTGCCAGCAGCTTGGGAGCGGTACAGCTAAGGACCGGGGAGCTGTTTTTT. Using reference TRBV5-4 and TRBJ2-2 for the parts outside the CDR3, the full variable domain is ETGVTQSPTHLIKTRGQQVTLRCSSQSGHNTVSWYQQALGQGPQFIFQYYREEENGRGNFPPRFSGLQFPNYSSELNVNALELDDSALYLCASSLGAVQLRTGELFFGEGSRLTVL.

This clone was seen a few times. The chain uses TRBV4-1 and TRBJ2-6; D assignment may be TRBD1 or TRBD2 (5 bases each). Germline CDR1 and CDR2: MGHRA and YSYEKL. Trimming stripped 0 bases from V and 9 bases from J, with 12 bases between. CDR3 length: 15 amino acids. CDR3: CASSQDEGHRNVLTF. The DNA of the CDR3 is TGCGCCAGCAGCCAAGATGAGGGGCACCGCAACGTCCTGACTTTC.

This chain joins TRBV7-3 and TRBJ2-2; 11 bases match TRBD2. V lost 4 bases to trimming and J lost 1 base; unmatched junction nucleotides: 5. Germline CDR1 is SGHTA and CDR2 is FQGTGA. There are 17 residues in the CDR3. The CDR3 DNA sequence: TGTGCCAGCAGCTCCCTAGCGGGGGGACAGAACACCGGGGAGCTGTTTTTT. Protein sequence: CASSSLAGGQNTGELFF.

Here the CDR3 DNA reads TGTGCCAGTAGTCCGTTGGACCTCAATAGCAATCAGCCCCAGCATTTT. Protein sequence: CASSPLDLNSNQPQHF. This chain joins TRBV19 and TRBJ1-5; no definite D call. This CDR3 is 16 amino acids long. The germline gives CDR1 LNHDA, CDR2 SQIVND (reference sequence). Deletions cut 5 bases from V and 0 bases from J, with 14 bases between. Complete variable domain (other parts from reference TRBV19 and TRBJ1-5): DGGITQSPKYLFRKEGQNVTLSCEQNLNHDAMYWYRQDPGQGLRLIYYSQIVNDFQKGDIAEGYSVSREKKESFPLTVTSAQKNPTAFYLCASSPLDLNSNQPQHFGDGTRLSIL.

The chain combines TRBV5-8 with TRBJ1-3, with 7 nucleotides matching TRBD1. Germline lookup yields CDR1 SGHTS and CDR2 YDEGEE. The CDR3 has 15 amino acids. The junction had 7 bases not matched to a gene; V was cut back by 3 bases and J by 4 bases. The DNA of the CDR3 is TGTGCCAGCAGCTCGACAGGGTCATGGGGAAACACCATATATTTT. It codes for CASSSTGSWGNTIYF. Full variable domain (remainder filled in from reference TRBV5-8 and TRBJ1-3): EAGVTQSPTHLIKTRGQQATLRCSPISGHTSVYWYQQALGLGLQFLLWYDEGEERNRGNFPPRFSGRQFPNYSSELNVNALELEDSALYLCASSSTGSWGNTIYFGEGSWLTVV.

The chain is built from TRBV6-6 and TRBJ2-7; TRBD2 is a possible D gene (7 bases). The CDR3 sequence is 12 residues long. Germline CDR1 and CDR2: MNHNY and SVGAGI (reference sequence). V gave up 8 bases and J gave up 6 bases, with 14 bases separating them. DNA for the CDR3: TGTGCCAGCGAGGGGGGGGTGCGCGAGCAGTACTTC. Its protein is CASEGGVREQYF.

CDR3 sequence (DNA): TGTGCCAGCAGCGAACACATGTACGAGCAGTACTTC. The encoded protein is CASSEHMYEQYF. The chain is built from TRBV7-2 and TRBJ2-7; no firm D call. CDR1 SGHTA and CDR2 FQGNSA come from the germline V gene. The CDR3 extends over 12 amino acids. V gave up 5 bases and J gave up 4 bases, with 9 bases separating them.

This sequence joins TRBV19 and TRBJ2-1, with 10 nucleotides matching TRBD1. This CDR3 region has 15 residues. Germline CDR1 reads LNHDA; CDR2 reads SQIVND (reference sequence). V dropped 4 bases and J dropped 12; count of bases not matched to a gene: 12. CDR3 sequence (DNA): TGTGCCAGTAGTACCGACAGGGGGCCCTCAACTTTGCAGTTCTTC. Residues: CASSTDRGPSTLQFF.

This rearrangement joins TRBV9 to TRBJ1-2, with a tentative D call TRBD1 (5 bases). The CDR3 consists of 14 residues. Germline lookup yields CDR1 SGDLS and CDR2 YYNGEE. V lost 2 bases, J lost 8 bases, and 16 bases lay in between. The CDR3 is CASSVWGGIGGYTF. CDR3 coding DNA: TGTGCCAGCAGCGTTTGGGGGGGAATTGGGGGCTACACCTTC.

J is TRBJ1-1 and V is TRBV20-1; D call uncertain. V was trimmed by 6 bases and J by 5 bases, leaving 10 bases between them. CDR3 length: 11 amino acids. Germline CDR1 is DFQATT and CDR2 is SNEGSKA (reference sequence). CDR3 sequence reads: CSAWGGTEAFF. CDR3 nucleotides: TGCAGTGCCTGGGGTGGAACTGAAGCTTTCTTT.

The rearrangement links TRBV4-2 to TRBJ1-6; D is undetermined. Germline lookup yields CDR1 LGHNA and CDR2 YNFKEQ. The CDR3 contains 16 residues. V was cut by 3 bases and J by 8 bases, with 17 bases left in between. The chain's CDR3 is CASSQPNGVVDSPLHF. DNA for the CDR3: TGTGCCAGCAGCCAGCCTAATGGGGTCGTCGATTCACCCCTCCACTTT.

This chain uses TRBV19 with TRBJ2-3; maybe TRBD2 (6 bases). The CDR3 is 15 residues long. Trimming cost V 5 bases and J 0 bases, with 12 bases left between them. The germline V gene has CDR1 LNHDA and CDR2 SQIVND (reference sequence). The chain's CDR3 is CASSVLATSTDTQYF. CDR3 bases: TGTGCCAGTAGTGTTCTAGCGACTAGCACAGATACGCAGTATTTT.

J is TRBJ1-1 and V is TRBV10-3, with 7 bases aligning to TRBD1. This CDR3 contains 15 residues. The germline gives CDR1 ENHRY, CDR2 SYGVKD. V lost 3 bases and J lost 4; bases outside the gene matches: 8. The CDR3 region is CAISDRTGTVTEAFF. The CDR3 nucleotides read TGTGCCATCAGTGACCGGACCGGGACAGTCACTGAAGCTTTCTTT.

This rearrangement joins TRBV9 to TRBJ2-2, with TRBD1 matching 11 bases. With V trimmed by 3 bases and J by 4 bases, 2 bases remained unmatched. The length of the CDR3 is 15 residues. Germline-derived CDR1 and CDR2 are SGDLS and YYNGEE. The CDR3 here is CASSGTGGLTGELFF. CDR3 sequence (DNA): TGTGCCAGCAGCGGGACAGGGGGCCTCACCGGGGAGCTGTTTTTT.

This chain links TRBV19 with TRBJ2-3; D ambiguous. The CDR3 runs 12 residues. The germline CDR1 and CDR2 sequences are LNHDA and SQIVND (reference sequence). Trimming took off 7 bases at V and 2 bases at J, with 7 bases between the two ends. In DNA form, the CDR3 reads TGTGCCAGTATCTCCCCCACAGATACGCAGTATTTT. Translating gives CASISPTDTQYF.

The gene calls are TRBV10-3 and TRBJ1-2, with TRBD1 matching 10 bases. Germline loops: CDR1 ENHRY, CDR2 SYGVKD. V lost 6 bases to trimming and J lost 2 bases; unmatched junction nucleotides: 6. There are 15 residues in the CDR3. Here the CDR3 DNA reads TGTGCCATCAGCGGCAAGGGACAGGGGAACTATGGCTACACCTTC. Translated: CAISGKGQGNYGYTF.

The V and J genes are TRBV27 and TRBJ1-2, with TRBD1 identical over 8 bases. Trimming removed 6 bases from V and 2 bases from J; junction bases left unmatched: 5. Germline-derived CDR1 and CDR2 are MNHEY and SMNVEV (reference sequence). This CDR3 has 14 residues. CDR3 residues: CASSYGDRNYGYTF. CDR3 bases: TGTGCCAGCAGCTATGGGGACAGGAACTATGGCTACACCTTC.

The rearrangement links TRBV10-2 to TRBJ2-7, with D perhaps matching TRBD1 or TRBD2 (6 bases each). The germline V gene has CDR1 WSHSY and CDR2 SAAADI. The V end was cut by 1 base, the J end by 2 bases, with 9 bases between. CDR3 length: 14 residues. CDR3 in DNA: TGCGCCAGCAGTGAGTATGGGGGGCCCTACGAGCAGTACTTC. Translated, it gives CASSEYGGPYEQYF.